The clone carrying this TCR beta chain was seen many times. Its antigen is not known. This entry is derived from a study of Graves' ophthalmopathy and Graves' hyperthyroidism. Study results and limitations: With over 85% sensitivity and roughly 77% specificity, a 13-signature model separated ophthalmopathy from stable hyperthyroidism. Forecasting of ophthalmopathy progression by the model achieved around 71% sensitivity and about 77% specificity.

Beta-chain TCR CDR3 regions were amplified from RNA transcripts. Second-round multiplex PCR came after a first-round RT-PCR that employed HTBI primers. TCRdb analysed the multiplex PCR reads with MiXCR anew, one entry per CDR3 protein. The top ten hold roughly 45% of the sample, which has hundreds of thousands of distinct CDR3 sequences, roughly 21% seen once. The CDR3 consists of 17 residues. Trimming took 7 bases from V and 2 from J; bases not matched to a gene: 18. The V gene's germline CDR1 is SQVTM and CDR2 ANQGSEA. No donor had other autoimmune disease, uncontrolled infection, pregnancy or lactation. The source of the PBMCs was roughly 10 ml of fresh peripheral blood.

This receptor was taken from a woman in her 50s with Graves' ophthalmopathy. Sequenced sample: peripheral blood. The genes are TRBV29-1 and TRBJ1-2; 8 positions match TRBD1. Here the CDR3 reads CSARTEGTGGGNYGYTF. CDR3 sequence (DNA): TGCAGCGCCCGAACCGAGGGCACAGGGGGAGGAAACTATGGCTACACCTTC. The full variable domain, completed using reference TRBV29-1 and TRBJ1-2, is SAVISQKPSRDICQRGTSLTIQCQVDSQVTMMFWYRQQPGQSLTLIATANQGSEATYESGFVIDKFPISRPNLTFSTLTVSNMSPEDSSIYLCSARTEGTGGGNYGYTFGSGTRLTVV.